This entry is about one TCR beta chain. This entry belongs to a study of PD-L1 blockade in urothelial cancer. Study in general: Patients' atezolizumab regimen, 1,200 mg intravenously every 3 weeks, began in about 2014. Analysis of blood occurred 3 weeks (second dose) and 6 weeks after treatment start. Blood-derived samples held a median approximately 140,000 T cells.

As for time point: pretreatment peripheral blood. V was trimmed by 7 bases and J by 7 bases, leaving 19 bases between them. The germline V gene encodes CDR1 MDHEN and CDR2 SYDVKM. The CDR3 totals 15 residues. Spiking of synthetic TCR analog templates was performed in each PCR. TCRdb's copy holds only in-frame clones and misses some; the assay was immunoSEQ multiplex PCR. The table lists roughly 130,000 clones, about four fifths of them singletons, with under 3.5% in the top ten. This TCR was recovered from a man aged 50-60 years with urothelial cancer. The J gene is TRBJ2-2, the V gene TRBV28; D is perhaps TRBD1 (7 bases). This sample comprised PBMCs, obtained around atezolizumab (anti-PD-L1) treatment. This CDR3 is CASIQGGDKIGELFF. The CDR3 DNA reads TGTGCCAGCATCCAGGGGGGCGATAAAATCGGGGAGCTGTTTTTT. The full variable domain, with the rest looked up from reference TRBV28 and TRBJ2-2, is DVKVTQSSRYLVKRTGEKVFLECVQDMDHENMFWYRQDPGLGLRLIYFSYDVKMKEKGDIPEGYSVSREKKERFSLILESASTNQTSMYLCASIQGGDKIGELFFGEGSRLTVL.